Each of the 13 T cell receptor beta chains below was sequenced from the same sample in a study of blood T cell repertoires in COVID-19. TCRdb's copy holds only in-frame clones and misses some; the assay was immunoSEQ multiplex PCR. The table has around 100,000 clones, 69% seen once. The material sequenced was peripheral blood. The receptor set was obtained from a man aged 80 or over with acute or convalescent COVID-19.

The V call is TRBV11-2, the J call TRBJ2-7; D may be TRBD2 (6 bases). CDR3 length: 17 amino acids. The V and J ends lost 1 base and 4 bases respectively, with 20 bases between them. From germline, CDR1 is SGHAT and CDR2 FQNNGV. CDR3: CASSLVGQGGDLYEQYF. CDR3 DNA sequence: TGTGCCAGCAGCTTAGTTGGGCAGGGAGGCGACTTATACGAGCAGTACTTC.

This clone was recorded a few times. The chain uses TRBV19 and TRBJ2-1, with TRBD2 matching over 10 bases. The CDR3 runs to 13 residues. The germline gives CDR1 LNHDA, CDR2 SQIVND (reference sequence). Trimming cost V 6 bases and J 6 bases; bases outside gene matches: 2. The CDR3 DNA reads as TGTGCCAGTAGACCTAGCGGGAGCAATGAGCAGTTCTTC. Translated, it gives CASRPSGSNEQFF.

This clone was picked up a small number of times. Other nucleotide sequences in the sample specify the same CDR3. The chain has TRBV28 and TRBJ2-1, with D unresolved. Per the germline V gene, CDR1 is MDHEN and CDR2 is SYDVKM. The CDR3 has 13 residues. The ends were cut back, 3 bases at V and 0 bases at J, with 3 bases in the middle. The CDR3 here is CASSLSSYNEQFF. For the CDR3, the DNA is TGTGCCAGCAGTTTGAGCTCCTACAATGAGCAGTTCTTC. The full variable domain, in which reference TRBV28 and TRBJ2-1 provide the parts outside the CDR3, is DVKVTQSSRYLVKRTGEKVFLECVQDMDHENMFWYRQDPGLGLRLIYFSYDVKMKEKGDIPEGYSVSREKKERFSLILESASTNQTSMYLCASSLSSYNEQFFGPGTRLTVL.

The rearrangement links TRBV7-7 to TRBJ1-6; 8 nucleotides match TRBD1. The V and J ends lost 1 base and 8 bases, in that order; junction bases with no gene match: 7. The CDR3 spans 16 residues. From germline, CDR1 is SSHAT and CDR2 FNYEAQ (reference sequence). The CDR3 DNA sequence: TGTGCCAGCAGCTTAGGAAGAATGGACAGGGATTCACCCCTCCACTTT. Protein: CASSLGRMDRDSPLHF.

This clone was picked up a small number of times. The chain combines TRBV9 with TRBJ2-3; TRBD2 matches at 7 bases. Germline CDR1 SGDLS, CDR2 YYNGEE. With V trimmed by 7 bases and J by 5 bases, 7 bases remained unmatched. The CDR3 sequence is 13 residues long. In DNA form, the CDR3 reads TGTGCCAGCTCTAGCGGACTAATAGATACGCAGTATTTT. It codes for CASSSGLIDTQYF.

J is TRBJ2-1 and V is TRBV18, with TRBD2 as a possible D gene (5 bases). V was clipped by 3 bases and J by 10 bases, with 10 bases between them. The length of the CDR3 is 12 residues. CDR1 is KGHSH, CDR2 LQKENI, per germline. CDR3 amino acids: CASSPVRGEQFF. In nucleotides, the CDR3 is TGTGCCAGCTCACCTGTCAGAGGGGAGCAGTTCTTC.

The CDR3 reads CASRSGGAGNTIYF. In nucleotides, the CDR3 is TGTGCCAGCCGTTCGGGCGGGGCTGGAAACACCATATATTTT. The chain links TRBV28 to TRBJ1-3; D remains ambiguous. The CDR3 is made up of 14 amino acids. The V gene lost 8 bases and the J gene lost 2 bases, with 13 bases spanning the gap. CDR1 and CDR2 (germline): MDHEN, SYDVKM.

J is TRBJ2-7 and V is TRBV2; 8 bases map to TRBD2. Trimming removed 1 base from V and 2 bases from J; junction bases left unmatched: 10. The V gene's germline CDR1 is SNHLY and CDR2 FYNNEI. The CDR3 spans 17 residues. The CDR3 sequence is CASSEGGTTGGPYEQYF. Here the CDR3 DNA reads TGTGCCAGCAGTGAAGGGGGCACGACGGGAGGGCCCTACGAGCAGTACTTC.

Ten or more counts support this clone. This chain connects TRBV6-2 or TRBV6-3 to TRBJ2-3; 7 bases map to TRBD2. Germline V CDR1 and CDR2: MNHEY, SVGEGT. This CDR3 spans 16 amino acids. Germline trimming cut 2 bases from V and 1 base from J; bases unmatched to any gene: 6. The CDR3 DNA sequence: TGTGCCAGCAGTTACACGGGACTATGGGGCACAGATACGCAGTATTTT. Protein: CASSYTGLWGTDTQYF.

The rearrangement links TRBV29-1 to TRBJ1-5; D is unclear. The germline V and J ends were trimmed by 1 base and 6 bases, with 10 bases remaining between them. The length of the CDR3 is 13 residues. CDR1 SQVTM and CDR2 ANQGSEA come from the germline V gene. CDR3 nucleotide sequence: TGCAGCGTTGAAGCGCAGGTCGGTCAGCCCCAGCATTTT. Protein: CSVEAQVGQPQHF.

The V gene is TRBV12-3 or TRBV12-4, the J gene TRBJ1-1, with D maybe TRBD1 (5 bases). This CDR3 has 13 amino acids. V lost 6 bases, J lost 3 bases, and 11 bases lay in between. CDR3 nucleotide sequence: TGTGCCAGCAGCTCTGACAGCTACACTGAAGCTTTCTTT. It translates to CASSSDSYTEAFF.

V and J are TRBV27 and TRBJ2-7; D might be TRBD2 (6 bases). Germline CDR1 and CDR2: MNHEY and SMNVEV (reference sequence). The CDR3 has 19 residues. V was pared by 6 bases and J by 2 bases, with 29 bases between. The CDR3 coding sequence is TGTGCCAGCAGCCCCTTCCCCCCCTACCTTAGCGGAAGGACCTACGAGCAGTACTTC. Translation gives CASSPFPPYLSGRTYEQYF.

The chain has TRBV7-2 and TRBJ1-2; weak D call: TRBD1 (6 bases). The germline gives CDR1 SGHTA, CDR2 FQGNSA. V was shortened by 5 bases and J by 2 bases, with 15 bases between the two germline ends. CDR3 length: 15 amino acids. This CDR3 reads CASSRGGQRNYGYTF. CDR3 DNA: TGTGCCAGCAGCCGTGGCGGACAGCGGAACTATGGCTACACCTTC. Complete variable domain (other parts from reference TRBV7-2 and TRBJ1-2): GAGVSQSPSNKVTEKGKDVELRCDPISGHTALYWYRQSLGQGLEFLIYFQGNSAPDKSGLPSDRFSAERTGGSVSTLTIQRTQQEDSAVYLCASSRGGQRNYGYTFGSGTRLTVV.